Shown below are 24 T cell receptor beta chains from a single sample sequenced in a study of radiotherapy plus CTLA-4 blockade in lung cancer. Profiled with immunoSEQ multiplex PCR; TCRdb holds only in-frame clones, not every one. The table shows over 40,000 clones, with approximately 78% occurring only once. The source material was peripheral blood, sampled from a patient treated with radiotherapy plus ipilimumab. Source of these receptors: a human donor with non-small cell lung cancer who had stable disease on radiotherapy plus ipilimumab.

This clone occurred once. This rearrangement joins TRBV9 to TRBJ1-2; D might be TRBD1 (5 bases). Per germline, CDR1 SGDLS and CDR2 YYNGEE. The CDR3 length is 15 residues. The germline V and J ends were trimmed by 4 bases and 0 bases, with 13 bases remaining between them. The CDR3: CASSSREGANYGYTF. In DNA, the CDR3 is TGTGCCAGCAGCTCTCGAGAAGGGGCTAACTATGGCTACACCTTC.

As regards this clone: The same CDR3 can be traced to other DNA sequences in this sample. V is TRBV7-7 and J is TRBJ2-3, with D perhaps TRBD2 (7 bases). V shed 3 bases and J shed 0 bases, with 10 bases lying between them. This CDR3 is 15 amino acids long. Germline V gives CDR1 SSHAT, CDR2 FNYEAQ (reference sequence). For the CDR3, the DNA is TGTGCCAGCAGCTTGGGGGGGGCTAGCACAGATACGCAGTATTTT. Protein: CASSLGGASTDTQYF. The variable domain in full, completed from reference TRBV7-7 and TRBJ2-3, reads GAGVSQSPRYKVTKRGQDVTLRCDPISSHATLYWYQQALGQGPEFLTYFNYEAQPDKSGLPSDRFSAERPEGSISTLTIQRTEQRDSAMYRCASSLGGASTDTQYFGPGTRLTVL.

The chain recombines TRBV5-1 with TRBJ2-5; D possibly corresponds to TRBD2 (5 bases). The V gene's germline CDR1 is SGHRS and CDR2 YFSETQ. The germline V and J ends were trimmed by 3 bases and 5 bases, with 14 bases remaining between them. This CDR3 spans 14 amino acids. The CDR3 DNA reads TGCGCCAGCAGCTCCTCGGGAATTGACGAGACCCAGTACTTC. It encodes CASSSSGIDETQYF.

The CDR3 reads CAWIGTSAYNEQFF. The CDR3 coding sequence is TGTGCCTGGATTGGGACTAGCGCATACAATGAGCAGTTCTTC. The chain links TRBV30 to TRBJ2-1, with 10 nucleotides matching TRBD2. After removal of 4 bases from V and 4 bases from J, the junction contained 4 bases not matched to a gene. This CDR3 has 14 amino acids. Germline loops: CDR1 GTSNPN, CDR2 SVGIG (reference sequence).

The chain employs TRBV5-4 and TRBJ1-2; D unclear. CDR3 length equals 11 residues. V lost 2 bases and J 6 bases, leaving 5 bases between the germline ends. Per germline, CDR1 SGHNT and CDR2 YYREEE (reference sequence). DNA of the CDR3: TGTGCCAGCAGCTTTAGAGATGGCTACACCTTC. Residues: CASSFRDGYTF. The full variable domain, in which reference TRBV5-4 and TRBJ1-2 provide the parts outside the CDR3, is ETGVTQSPTHLIKTRGQQVTLRCSSQSGHNTVSWYQQALGQGPQFIFQYYREEENGRGNFPPRFSGLQFPNYSSELNVNALELDDSALYLCASSFRDGYTFGSGTRLTVV.

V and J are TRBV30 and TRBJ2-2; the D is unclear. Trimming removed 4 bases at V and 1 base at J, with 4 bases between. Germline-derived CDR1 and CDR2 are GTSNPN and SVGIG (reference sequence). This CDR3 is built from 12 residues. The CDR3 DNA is TGTGCCTGGAACGGGAACACCGGGGAGCTGTTTTTT. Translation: CAWNGNTGELFF.

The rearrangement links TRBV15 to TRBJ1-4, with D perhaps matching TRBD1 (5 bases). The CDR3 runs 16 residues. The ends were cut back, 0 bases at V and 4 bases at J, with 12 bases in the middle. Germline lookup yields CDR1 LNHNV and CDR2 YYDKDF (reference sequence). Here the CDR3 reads CATSRDRGRSNEKLFF. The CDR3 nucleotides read TGTGCCACCAGCAGAGATAGGGGCCGGAGTAATGAAAAACTGTTTTTT.

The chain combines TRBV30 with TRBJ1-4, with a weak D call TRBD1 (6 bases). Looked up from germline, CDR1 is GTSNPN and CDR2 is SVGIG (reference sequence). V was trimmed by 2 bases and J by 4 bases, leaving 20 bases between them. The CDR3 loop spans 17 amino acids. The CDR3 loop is CAWSKSFLQGRNEKLFF. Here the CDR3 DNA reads TGTGCCTGGAGTAAGTCTTTTTTACAGGGCCGTAATGAAAAACTGTTTTTT.

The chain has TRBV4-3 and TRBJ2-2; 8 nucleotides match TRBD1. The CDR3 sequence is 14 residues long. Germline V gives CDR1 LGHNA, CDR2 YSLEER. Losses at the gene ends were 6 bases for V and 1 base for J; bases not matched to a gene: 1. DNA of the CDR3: TGCGCCAGCAGGGGGACAGGGAACACCGGGGAGCTGTTTTTT. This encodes CASRGTGNTGELFF.

The CDR3 region is CASNFLGTSSLRANTGELFF. Here the CDR3 DNA reads TGTGCCAGCAACTTTCTAGGGACTAGCTCCCTTCGCGCGAACACCGGGGAGCTGTTTTTT. J is TRBJ2-2 and V is TRBV2; 9 bases line up with TRBD2. This CDR3 region has 20 residues. CDR1 is SNHLY and CDR2 is FYNNEI in the germline V gene. V lost 7 bases and J lost 0; bases outside the gene matches: 18.

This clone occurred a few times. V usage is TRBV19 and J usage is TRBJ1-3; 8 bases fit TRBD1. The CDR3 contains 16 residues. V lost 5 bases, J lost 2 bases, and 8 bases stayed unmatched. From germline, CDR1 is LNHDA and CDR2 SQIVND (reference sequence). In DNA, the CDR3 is TGTGCCAGTAGTCCCGGGACAGGCCGGCCTGGAAACACCATATATTTT. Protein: CASSPGTGRPGNTIYF.

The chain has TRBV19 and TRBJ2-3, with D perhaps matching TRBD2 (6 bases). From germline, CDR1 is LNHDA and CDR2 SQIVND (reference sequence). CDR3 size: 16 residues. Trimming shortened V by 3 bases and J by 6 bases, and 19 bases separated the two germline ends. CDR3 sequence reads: CASSIAGVAGSDTQYF. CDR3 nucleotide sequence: TGTGCCAGTAGTATCGCTGGCGTGGCGGGATCCGATACGCAGTATTTT. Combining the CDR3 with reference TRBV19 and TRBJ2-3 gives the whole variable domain DGGITQSPKYLFRKEGQNVTLSCEQNLNHDAMYWYRQDPGQGLRLIYYSQIVNDFQKGDIAEGYSVSREKKESFPLTVTSAQKNPTAFYLCASSIAGVAGSDTQYFGPGTRLTVL.

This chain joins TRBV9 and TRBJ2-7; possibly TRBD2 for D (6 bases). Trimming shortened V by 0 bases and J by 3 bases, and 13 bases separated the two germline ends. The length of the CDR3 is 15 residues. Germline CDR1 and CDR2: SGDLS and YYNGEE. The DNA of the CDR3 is TGTGCCAGCAGCGTAGGGGCGGGGACCATCTACGAGCAGTACTTC. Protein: CASSVGAGTIYEQYF.

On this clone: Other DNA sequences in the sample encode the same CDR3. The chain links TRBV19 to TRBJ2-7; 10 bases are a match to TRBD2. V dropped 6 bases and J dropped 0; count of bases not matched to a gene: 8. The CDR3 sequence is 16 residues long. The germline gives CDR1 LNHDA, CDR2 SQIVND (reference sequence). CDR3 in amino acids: CASSTTAGGPSYEQYF. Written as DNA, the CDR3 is TGTGCCAGTAGCACAACAGCGGGAGGGCCCTCCTACGAGCAGTACTTC.

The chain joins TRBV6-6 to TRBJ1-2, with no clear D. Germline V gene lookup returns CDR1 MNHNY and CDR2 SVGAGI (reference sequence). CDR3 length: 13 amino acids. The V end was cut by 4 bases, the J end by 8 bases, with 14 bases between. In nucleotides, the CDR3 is TGTGCCAGCAGTTCTCTCGACACAGAAGGCTACACCTTC. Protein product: CASSSLDTEGYTF.

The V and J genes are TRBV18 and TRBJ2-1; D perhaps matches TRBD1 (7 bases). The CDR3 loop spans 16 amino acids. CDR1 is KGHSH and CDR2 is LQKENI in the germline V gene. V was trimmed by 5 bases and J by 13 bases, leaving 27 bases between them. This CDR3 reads CASSRQGISAGIAQFF. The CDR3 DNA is TGTGCCAGCTCAAGACAGGGAATTTCAGCGGGTATAGCCCAGTTCTTC. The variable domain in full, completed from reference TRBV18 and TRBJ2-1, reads NAGVMQNPRHLVRRRGQEARLRCSPMKGHSHVYWYRQLPEEGLKFMVYLQKENIIDESGMPKERFSAEFPKEGPSILRIQQVVRGDSAAYFCASSRQGISAGIAQFFGPGTRLTVL.

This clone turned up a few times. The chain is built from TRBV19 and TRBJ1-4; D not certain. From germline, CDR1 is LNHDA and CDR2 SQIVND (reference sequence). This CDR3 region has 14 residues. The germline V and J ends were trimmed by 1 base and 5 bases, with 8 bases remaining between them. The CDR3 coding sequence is TGTGCCAGTAGTATAGGGCGGGTGAATGAAAAACTGTTTTTT. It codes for CASSIGRVNEKLFF. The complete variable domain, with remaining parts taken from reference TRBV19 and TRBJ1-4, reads DGGITQSPKYLFRKEGQNVTLSCEQNLNHDAMYWYRQDPGQGLRLIYYSQIVNDFQKGDIAEGYSVSREKKESFPLTVTSAQKNPTAFYLCASSIGRVNEKLFFGSGTQLSVL.

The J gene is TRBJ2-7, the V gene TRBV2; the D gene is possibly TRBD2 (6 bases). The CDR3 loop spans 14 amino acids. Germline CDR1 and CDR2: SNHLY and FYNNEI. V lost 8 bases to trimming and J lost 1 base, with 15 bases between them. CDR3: CASRRGILSYEQYF. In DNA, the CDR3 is TGTGCCAGCCGGCGCGGGATCCTTTCCTACGAGCAGTACTTC.

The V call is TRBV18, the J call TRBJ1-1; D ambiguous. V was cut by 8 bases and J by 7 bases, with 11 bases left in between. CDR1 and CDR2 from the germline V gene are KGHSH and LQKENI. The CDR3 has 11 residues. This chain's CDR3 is CASARDLEAFF. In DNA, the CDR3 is TGTGCCAGCGCGAGAGATCTTGAAGCTTTCTTT.

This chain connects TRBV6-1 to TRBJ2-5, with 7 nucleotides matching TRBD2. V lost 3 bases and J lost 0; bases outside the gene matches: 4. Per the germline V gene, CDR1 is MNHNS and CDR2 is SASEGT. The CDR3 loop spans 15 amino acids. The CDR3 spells CASSERETYQETQYF. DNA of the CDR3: TGTGCCAGCAGTGAGCGGGAGACGTACCAAGAGACCCAGTACTTC.

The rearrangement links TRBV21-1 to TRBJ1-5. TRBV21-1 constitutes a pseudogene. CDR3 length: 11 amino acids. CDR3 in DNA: TGTGCCAGCCTGAGCAATCAGCCCCAGCATTTT. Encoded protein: CASLSNQPQHF.

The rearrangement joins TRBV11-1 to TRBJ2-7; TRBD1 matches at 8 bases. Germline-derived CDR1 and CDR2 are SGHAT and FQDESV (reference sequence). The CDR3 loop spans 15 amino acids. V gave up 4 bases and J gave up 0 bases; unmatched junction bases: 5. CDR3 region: CASSWDRPSSYEQYF. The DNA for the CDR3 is TGTGCCAGCAGCTGGGACAGGCCTAGCTCCTACGAGCAGTACTTC.

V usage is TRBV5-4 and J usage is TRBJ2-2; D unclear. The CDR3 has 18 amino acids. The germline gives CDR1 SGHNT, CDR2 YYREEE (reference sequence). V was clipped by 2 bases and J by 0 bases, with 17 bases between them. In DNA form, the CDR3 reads TGTGCCAGCAGCTTAAAATGGGCCGGAACGCCGAACACCGGGGAGCTGTTTTTT. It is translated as CASSLKWAGTPNTGELFF.

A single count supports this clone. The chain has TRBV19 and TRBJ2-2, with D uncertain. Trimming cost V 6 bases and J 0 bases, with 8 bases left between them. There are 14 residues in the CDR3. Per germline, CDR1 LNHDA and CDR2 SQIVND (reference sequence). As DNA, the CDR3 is TGTGCCAGTAGAGTGGGCCCGAACACCGGGGAGCTGTTTTTT. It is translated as CASRVGPNTGELFF.